The clone carrying this T cell receptor (beta chain) was counted at least ten times. What it binds is not known. The record originates from a study of T-cell reconstitution after alpha-beta-depleted transplantation in children. This CDR3 has 16 residues. V lost 7 bases to trimming and J lost 3 bases, with 20 bases between them. Study findings and constraints: Several hundred graft clones that had expanded were reportedly the source of alpha-beta T cells about two months after transplant.

TCRbeta library preparation incorporated unique molecular identifiers. TCRdb passed the PCR reads through MiXCR, listing each CDR3 protein once. The repertoire holds around 190,000 distinct CDR3 sequences, with approximately 6.9% as singletons. Sequenced material: PBMCs, taken before TCRalphabeta/CD19-depleted stem cell transplant. J is TRBJ2-3 and V is TRBV12-3 or TRBV12-4, with a weak D call TRBD1 (6 bases). This receptor was taken from a boy younger than 10 with acute lymphoblastic leukemia, due to receive a stem cell transplant. The CDR3 DNA is TGTGCCAGCACCCCGACGGGAACAGGGAAAACAGATACGCAGTATTTT. It specifies CASTPTGTGKTDTQYF.